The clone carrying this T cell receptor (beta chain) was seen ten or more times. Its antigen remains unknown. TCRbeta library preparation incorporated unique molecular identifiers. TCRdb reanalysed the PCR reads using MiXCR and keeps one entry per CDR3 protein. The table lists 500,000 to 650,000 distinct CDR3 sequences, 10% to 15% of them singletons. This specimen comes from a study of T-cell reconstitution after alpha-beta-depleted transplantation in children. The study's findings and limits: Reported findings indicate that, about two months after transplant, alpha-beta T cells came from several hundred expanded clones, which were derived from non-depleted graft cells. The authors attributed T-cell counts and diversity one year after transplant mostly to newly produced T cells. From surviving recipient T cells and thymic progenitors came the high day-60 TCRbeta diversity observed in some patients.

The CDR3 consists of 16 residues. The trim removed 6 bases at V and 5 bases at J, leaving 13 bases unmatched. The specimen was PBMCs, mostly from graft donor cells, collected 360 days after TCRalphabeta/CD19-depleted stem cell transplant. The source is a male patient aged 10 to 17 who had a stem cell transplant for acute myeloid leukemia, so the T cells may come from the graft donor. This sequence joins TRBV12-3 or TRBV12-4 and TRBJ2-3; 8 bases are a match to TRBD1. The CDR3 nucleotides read TGTGCCAGCAGAGCCTCTGACAGGGGTCTGATAGATACGCAGTATTTT. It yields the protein CASRASDRGLIDTQYF.